These 4 T cell receptor beta chains came from one sample sequenced in a study of neurological immune-mediated disorders. Time point here: technical triplicate 1. TCRdb re-called the 5' RACE reads through MiXCR, storing one row per CDR3 protein. The sample records tens of thousands of distinct CDR3 sequences, 11% being singletons. The specimen sequenced was PBMCs. The receptors here all came from a man in his fifties or sixties with HTLV-1-associated myelopathy (HAM/TSP).

This clonotype was counted many times. The gene calls are TRBV5-1 and TRBJ1-1; unclear D gene. The CDR3 contains 17 residues. V was shortened by 4 bases and J by 2 bases, with 21 bases between the two germline ends. Germline V CDR1 and CDR2: SGHRS, YFSETQ. DNA of the CDR3: TGCGCCAGCAGCCTCCCCGGGGTCTTTATTCTAAACACTGAAGCTTTCTTT. Translating it yields CASSLPGVFILNTEAFF. The whole variable domain, remainder taken from reference TRBV5-1 and TRBJ1-1, is KAGVTQTPRYLIKTRGQQVTLSCSPISGHRSVSWYQQTPGQGLQFLFEYFSETQRNKGNFPGRFSGRQFSNSRSEMNVSTLELGDSALYLCASSLPGVFILNTEAFFGQGTRLTVV.

This clonotype was counted at least ten times. This chain joins TRBV7-2 and TRBJ1-1; no clear D. Per the germline V gene, CDR1 is SGHTA and CDR2 is FQGNSA. The V end lost 1 base, the J end lost 5 bases, and 11 bases lay between the germline ends. The CDR3 sequence is 14 residues long. The CDR3 nucleotides read TGTGCCAGCAGCTTAGTTCTTATCGGGACTGAAGCTTTCTTT. It codes for CASSLVLIGTEAFF.

V gene TRBV5-5 combines with J gene TRBJ2-5; 7 bases are a match to TRBD2. This CDR3 spans 14 amino acids. Per germline, CDR1 SGHKS and CDR2 YYEKEE (reference sequence). The V gene end was trimmed by 2 bases and the J gene end by 7 bases; junction bases not matched to a gene: 8. CDR3 coding DNA: TGTGCCAGCAGCTTTGGGGGGGGAGTGGGGACCCAGTACTTC. Translated: CASSFGGGVGTQYF.

This clonotype was seen ten or more times. The rearrangement joins TRBV5-1 to TRBJ2-1; D not resolved. V dropped 0 bases and J dropped 1 base, with 8 bases sitting between them. CDR3 length: 15 amino acids. Germline loops: CDR1 SGHRS, CDR2 YFSETQ. CDR3 residues: CASSLATVSYNEQFF. DNA of the CDR3: TGCGCCAGCAGCTTGGCCACGGTGTCCTACAATGAGCAGTTCTTC.